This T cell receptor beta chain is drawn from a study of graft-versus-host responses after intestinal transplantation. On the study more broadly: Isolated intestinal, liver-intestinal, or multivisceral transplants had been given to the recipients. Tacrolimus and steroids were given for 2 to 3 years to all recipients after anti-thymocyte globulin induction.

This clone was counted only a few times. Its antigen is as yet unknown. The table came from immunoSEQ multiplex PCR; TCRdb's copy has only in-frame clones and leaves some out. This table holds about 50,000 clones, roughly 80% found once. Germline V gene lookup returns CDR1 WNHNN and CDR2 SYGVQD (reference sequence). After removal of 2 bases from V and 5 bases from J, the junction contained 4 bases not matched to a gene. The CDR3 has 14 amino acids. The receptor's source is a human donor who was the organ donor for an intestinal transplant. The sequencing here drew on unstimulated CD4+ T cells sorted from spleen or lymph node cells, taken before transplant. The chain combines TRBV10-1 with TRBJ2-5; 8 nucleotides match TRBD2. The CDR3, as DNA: TGCGCCAGCAGTGAGGGAGCTAGCGGGGAGACCCAGTACTTC. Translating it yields CASSEGASGETQYF.